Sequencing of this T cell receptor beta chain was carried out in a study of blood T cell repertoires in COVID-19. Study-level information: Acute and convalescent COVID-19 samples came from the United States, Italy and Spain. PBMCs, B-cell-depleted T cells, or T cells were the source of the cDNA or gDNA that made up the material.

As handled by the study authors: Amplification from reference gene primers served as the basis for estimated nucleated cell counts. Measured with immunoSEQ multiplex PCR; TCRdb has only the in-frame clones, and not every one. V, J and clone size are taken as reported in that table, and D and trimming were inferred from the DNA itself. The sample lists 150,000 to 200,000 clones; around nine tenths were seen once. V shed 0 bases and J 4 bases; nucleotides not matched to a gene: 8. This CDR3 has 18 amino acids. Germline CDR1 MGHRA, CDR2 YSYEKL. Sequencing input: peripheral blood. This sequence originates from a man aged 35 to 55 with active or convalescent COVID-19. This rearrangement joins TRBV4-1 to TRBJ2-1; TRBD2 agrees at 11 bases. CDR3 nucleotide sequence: TGCGCCAGCAGCCAAGAATTTACTAGCGGGAGTACTTACAATGAGCAGTTCTTC. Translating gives CASSQEFTSGSTYNEQFF.